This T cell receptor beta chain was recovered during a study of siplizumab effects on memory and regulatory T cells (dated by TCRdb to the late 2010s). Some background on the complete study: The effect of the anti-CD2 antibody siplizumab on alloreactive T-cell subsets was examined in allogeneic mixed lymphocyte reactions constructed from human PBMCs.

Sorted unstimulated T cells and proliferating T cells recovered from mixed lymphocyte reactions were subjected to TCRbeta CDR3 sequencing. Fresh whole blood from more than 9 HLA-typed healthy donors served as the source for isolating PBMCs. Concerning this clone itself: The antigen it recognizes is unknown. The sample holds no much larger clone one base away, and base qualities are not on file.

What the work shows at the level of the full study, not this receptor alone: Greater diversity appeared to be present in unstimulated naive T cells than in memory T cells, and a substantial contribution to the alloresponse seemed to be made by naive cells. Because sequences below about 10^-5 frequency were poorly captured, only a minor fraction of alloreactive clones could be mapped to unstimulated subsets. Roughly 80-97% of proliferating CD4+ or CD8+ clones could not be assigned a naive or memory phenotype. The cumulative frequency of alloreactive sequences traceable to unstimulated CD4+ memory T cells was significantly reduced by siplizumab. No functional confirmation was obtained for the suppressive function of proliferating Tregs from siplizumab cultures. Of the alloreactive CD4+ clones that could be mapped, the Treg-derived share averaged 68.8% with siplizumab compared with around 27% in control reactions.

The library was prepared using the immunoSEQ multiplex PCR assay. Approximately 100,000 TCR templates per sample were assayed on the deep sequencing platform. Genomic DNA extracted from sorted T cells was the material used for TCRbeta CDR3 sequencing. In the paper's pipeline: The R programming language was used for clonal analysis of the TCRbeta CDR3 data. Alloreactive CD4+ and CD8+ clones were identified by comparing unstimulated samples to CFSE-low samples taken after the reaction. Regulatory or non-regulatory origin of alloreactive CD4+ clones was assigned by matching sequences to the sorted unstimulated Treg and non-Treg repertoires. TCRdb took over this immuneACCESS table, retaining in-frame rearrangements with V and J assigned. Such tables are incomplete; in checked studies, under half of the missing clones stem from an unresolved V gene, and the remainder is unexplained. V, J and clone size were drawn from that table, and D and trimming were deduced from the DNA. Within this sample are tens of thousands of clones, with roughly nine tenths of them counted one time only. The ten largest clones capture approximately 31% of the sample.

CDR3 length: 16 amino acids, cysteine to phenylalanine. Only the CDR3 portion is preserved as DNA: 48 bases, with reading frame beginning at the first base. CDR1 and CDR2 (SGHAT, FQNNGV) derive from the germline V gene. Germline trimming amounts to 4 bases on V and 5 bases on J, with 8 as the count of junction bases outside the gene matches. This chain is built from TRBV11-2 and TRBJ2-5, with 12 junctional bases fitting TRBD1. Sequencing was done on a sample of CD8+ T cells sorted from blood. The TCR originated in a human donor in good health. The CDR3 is CASSSGQGAIGETQYF. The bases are TGTGCCAGCAGCTCGGGACAGGGGGCGATTGGGGAGACCCAGTACTTC.